These 2 T cell receptor beta chains came from one sample sequenced in a study of T cells in tuberculosis. Time point indicated: new active TB diagnosis, blood taken before or within 7 days of starting treatment. Only in-frame clones appear in the TCRdb table, and some are missing; sequencing was by immunoSEQ multiplex PCR. Of around 33,000 clones listed, roughly 85% are singletons. The material sequenced was PBMCs, taken at tuberculosis diagnosis. The receptors stem from an adult with tuberculosis.

This rearrangement joins TRBV30 to TRBJ2-2; no definite D call. V lost 2 bases, J lost 5 bases, and 6 bases lay in between. This CDR3 is built from 12 residues. Germline loops: CDR1 GTSNPN, CDR2 SVGIG (reference sequence). The CDR3 nucleotides read TGTGCCTGGAGTTCTCTTACCGGGGAGCTGTTTTTT. Translating gives CAWSSLTGELFF.

The rearrangement joins TRBV6-1 to TRBJ2-7; 8 positions agree with TRBD1. The germline gives CDR1 MNHNS, CDR2 SASEGT. The CDR3 has 13 amino acids. The V and J ends lost 4 bases and 2 bases, in that order; junction bases with no gene match: 1. CDR3 DNA: TGTGCCAGCAGTGTACAGGGGGCCTACGAGCAGTACTTC. As protein: CASSVQGAYEQYF.